The next 24 T cell receptor beta chains were all read from a single sample in a study of blood T cell repertoires in COVID-19. Measured with immunoSEQ multiplex PCR; TCRdb has only the in-frame clones, and not every one. The repertoire holds around 85,000 clones, with 90% as singletons. Sequenced sample: peripheral blood. The origin of the receptors is an elderly woman with active or convalescent COVID-19.

This clone was observed a single time. The chain has TRBV7-8 and TRBJ1-2; D is uncertain. Germline V gene data show CDR1 as SGHVS and CDR2 as FQNEAQ. V dropped 4 bases and J dropped 6 bases, with 15 bases sitting between them. The CDR3 has 14 amino acids. Written as DNA, the CDR3 is TGTGCCAGCAGCTCTTCGGGTGGTTGGGATGGCTACACCTTC. Translated: CASSSSGGWDGYTF.

In this sample, this clone turned up a few times. The chain has TRBV5-6 and TRBJ1-2; tentatively, D is TRBD1 (5 bases). The CDR3 consists of 16 residues. The germline V gene encodes CDR1 SGHDT and CDR2 YYEEEE. The V gene lost 4 bases and the J gene lost 0 bases, with 16 bases spanning the gap. CDR3 sequence: CASSPRGGGTNYGYTF. CDR3 nucleotides: TGTGCCAGCAGCCCCCGAGGCGGGGGGACTAACTATGGCTACACCTTC.

This clone has just a few counts. J is TRBJ2-7 and V is TRBV4-2; 9 bases fit TRBD1. Germline CDR1 LGHNA, CDR2 YNFKEQ. There are 15 residues in the CDR3. V dropped 0 bases and J dropped 0; count of bases not matched to a gene: 0. This chain's CDR3 is CASSQETGGSYEQYF. The CDR3 nucleotides read TGTGCCAGCAGCCAAGAGACAGGGGGCTCCTACGAGCAGTACTTC.

The V gene is TRBV5-4, the J gene TRBJ2-1, with TRBD1 matching over 10 bases. Germline CDR1 is SGHNT and CDR2 is YYREEE (reference sequence). The V segment lost 4 bases and the J segment 8 bases; nucleotides outside the gene matches: 9. The CDR3 has 15 residues. The CDR3 nucleotides read TGTGCCAGCAGCCCGGGACAGGGGCAAGGTGATGAGCAGTTCTTC. Its protein is CASSPGQGQGDEQFF.

The chain joins TRBV15 to TRBJ2-1, with TRBD2 matching 7 bases. Losses at the gene ends were 1 base for V and 1 base for J; bases not matched to a gene: 4. The length of the CDR3 is 16 residues. Germline V gene sequence: CDR1 LNHNV, CDR2 YYDKDF (reference sequence). CDR3 protein: CATSRVGEGSYNEQFF. CDR3 coding DNA: TGTGCCACCAGCAGAGTTGGGGAGGGGTCCTACAATGAGCAGTTCTTC.

The CDR3 DNA is TGTGCCAGCAGCTTAGTGGCCAGGGGAGAGACCCAGTACTTC. Translation gives CASSLVARGETQYF. This sequence joins TRBV7-2 and TRBJ2-5, with D perhaps matching TRBD1 (6 bases). CDR3 length: 14 residues. Germline CDR1 and CDR2: SGHTA and FQGNSA. Trimming shortened V by 1 base and J by 4 bases, and 10 bases separated the two germline ends. The full variable domain, rest sourced from reference TRBV7-2 and TRBJ2-5, is GAGVSQSPSNKVTEKGKDVELRCDPISGHTALYWYRQSLGQGLEFLIYFQGNSAPDKSGLPSDRFSAERTGGSVSTLTIQRTQQEDSAVYLCASSLVARGETQYFGPGTRLLVL.

A few counts support this clone. The chain employs TRBV5-4 and TRBJ2-2; 9 nucleotides agree with TRBD2. CDR1 and CDR2 from the germline V gene are SGHNT and YYREEE (reference sequence). The ends lost 0 bases at V and 5 bases at J; junction bases unmatched: 2. The CDR3 runs 15 residues. As DNA, the CDR3 is TGTGCCAGCAGCTTGGCTAGCGGGATAACCGGGGAGCTGTTTTTT. Amino acids: CASSLASGITGELFF.

The chain carries TRBV11-2 and TRBJ1-2; D not resolved. In germline, CDR1 is SGHAT, CDR2 FQNNGV. Trimming shortened V by 6 bases and J by 5 bases, and 10 bases separated the two germline ends. CDR3 size: 12 residues. Here the CDR3 reads CASRPSGYGYTF. CDR3 nucleotide sequence: TGTGCCAGCAGACCATCGGGGTATGGCTACACCTTC.

Only one count was recorded for this clone. CDR3 nucleotide sequence: TGTGCCTGGAGTGTGGGTACAGGGATCCCCTACGAGCAGTACTTC. Protein sequence: CAWSVGTGIPYEQYF. This sequence joins TRBV30 and TRBJ2-7; tentatively, D is TRBD1 (6 bases). This CDR3 contains 15 residues. Germline V gives CDR1 GTSNPN, CDR2 SVGIG (reference sequence). V was trimmed by 0 bases and J by 2 bases, leaving 14 bases between them.

This clone has just a few counts. V is TRBV9 and J is TRBJ2-1; TRBD2 agrees at 11 bases. Looked up from germline, CDR1 is SGDLS and CDR2 is YYNGEE. The CDR3 spans 16 residues. With V trimmed by 3 bases and J by 10 bases, 12 bases remained unmatched. The DNA of the CDR3 is TGTGCCAGCAGCGCCGGTACCGGGACTAGCGGAGGGGAGCAGTTCTTC. It is translated as CASSAGTGTSGGEQFF. Variable domain in full (rest from reference TRBV9 and TRBJ2-1): DSGVTQTPKHLITATGQRVTLRCSPRSGDLSVYWYQQSLDQGLQFLIQYYNGEERAKGNILERFSAQQFPDLHSELNLSSLELGDSALYFCASSAGTGTSGGEQFFGPGTRLTVL.

This clone came up once. The chain uses TRBV18 and TRBJ2-1; a possible D gene is TRBD2 (5 bases). This CDR3 has 11 amino acids. From germline, CDR1 is KGHSH and CDR2 LQKENI. V shed 4 bases and J shed 13 bases, with 11 bases lying between them. In nucleotides, the CDR3 is TGTGCCAGCTCACAAAACGGACTCCAGTTCTTC. This translates into CASSQNGLQFF.

In this sample, this clone turned up a few times. The J gene is TRBJ1-2, the V gene TRBV7-2; 9 bases are a match to TRBD1. CDR3 size: 15 residues. Trimming removed 5 bases from V and 7 bases from J; junction bases left unmatched: 11. Germline V CDR1 and CDR2: SGHTA, FQGNSA. CDR3 DNA: TGTGCCAGCAGCGCGGGCGACAGGGGGTTGGTTGGCTACACCTTC. Protein sequence: CASSAGDRGLVGYTF.

V usage is TRBV5-5 and J usage is TRBJ2-1; possibly TRBD2 for D (5 bases). The CDR3 is made up of 16 amino acids. Germline-derived CDR1 and CDR2 are SGHKS and YYEKEE (reference sequence). V was pared by 5 bases and J by 0 bases, with 15 bases between. CDR3 nucleotide sequence: TGTGCCAGCAGAACTGATAGCGCTCCCTCCTACAATGAGCAGTTCTTC. This translates into CASRTDSAPSYNEQFF.

CDR3 region: CASNLGTSGSWYNEQFF. CDR3 bases: TGTGCCAGCAACTTAGGGACTAGCGGGAGCTGGTACAATGAGCAGTTCTTC. The chain joins TRBV27 to TRBJ2-1; TRBD2 aligns across 14 bases. The length of the CDR3 is 17 residues. Germline V gene lookup returns CDR1 MNHEY and CDR2 SMNVEV (reference sequence). The junction had 9 bases not matched to a gene; V was cut back by 7 bases and J by 4 bases.

This clone appeared a single time. The J gene is TRBJ1-2, the V gene TRBV20-1; 10 bases agree with TRBD1. CDR3 size: 12 residues. The germline CDR1 and CDR2 sequences are DFQATT and SNEGSKA (reference sequence). Trimming cost V 4 bases and J 8 bases; bases outside gene matches: 4. In nucleotides, the CDR3 is TGCAGTGCTACTGACAGGGGGCCGGGCTACACCTTC. Translating it yields CSATDRGPGYTF.

This sequence joins TRBV7-9 and TRBJ1-1; a weak D match, TRBD1 (5 bases). V gave up 5 bases and J gave up 4 bases, with 11 bases separating them. CDR1 SEHNR and CDR2 FQNEAQ come from the germline V gene (reference sequence). The CDR3 extends over 13 amino acids. CDR3 in DNA: TGTGCCAGCAGCCCGACAGTGATCACTGAAGCTTTCTTT. As protein: CASSPTVITEAFF.

The chain links TRBV5-6 to TRBJ1-3, with a tentative D call TRBD1 (5 bases). The V gene lost 1 base and the J gene lost 2 bases, with 7 bases spanning the gap. The germline CDR1 and CDR2 sequences are SGHDT and YYEEEE. The CDR3 contains 14 residues. CDR3 sequence (DNA): TGTGCCAGCAGCTTGCGGGGGGCTGGAAACACCATATATTTT. Protein sequence: CASSLRGAGNTIYF.

The rearrangement uses TRBV12-5 and TRBJ1-5; TRBD1 matches at 7 bases. Germline-derived CDR1 and CDR2 are LGHNT and FRNRAP. J lost 4 bases, V lost 4 bases, and 4 bases had no gene match. This CDR3 has 14 amino acids. Written as DNA, the CDR3 is TGTGCTAGTGGTTCAGGACAGGTGAATCAGCCCCAGCATTTT. Encoded protein: CASGSGQVNQPQHF.

The V gene is TRBV2, the J gene TRBJ2-3; D remains ambiguous. V shed 10 bases and J shed 6 bases, with 11 bases lying between them. CDR1 and CDR2 from the germline V gene are SNHLY and FYNNEI. This CDR3 has 11 amino acids. CDR3 bases: TGTGCCACCCTACGCTCGGATACGCAGTATTTT. Protein: CATLRSDTQYF.

This CDR3 reads CASWDKRYTF. In nucleotides, the CDR3 is TGTGCCAGCTGGGACAAGCGCTACACCTTC. The chain uses TRBV6-4 and TRBJ1-2; the D gene is possibly TRBD1 (6 bases). Trimming pared 8 bases from V and 9 bases from J, leaving 10 bases between. This CDR3 spans 10 amino acids. The V gene's germline CDR1 is MRHNA and CDR2 SNTAGT.

This chain uses TRBV6-2 or TRBV6-3 with TRBJ2-4; the D gene is possibly TRBD2 (5 bases). Germline assignment: CDR1 MNHEY and CDR2 SVGEGT. Between the trimmed V and J ends, which lost 4 bases and 0 bases, there was a span of 10 bases. The length of the CDR3 is 15 residues. CDR3 amino acids: CASSLLGEAKNIQYF. The CDR3 DNA reads TGTGCCAGCAGTTTGTTGGGAGAAGCCAAAAACATTCAGTACTTC.

The rearrangement uses TRBV27 and TRBJ1-4; TRBD1 might be the D (5 bases). The CDR3 extends over 16 amino acids. Trimming pared 5 bases from V and 4 bases from J, leaving 17 bases between. Germline V gene sequence: CDR1 MNHEY, CDR2 SMNVEV (reference sequence). This chain's CDR3 is CASSPRRGLDNEKLFF. In nucleotides, the CDR3 is TGTGCCAGCAGTCCAAGAAGGGGTCTCGATAATGAAAAACTGTTTTTT.

This clone was seen just once. This chain links TRBV11-2 with TRBJ1-4; D is perhaps TRBD1 (5 bases). Germline CDR1 reads SGHAT; CDR2 reads FQNNGV. V was pared by 2 bases and J by 3 bases, with 10 bases between. The CDR3 runs to 15 residues. CDR3 bases: TGTGCCAGCAGCTTACAGGGTGGACCTAATGAAAAACTGTTTTTT. Encoded protein: CASSLQGGPNEKLFF.

The V gene is TRBV5-1, the J gene TRBJ2-1; 12 bases agree with TRBD2. Germline trimming cut 7 bases from V and 6 bases from J; bases unmatched to any gene: 5. Germline CDR1 and CDR2: SGHRS and YFSETQ. The CDR3 is 14 amino acids. Written as DNA, the CDR3 is TGCGCCAGCTCGGAGGGACTAGCGGGCAATGAGCAGTTCTTC. This encodes CASSEGLAGNEQFF.